One T cell receptor (beta chain) is described in this entry. Its specificity is unknown. This record comes from a study of PD-1 blockade in classical Hodgkin lymphoma. About the research overall: Intravenous delivery of nivolumab at 3 mg/kg to patients occurred every 2 weeks. Study-level findings and limits: CD8+ TCR diversity did not rise significantly by C4D1, unlike CD4+. Exclusion was applied to patients who started nivolumab under 1 year after ASCT. Partial responders and progressors had significantly lower baseline TCR diversity.

The CDR3 consists of 16 residues. Trimming took off 6 bases at V and 2 bases at J, with 17 bases between the two ends. Germline assignment: CDR1 SNHLY and CDR2 FYNNEI. TCRdb's table, derived via immunoSEQ multiplex PCR, lists solely in-frame clones and lacks some. The sample includes fewer than 70,000 clones, about 88% of them seen just once. All the patients suffered relapse after autologous stem cell transplantation, and brentuximab vedotin exposure differed. The sample here was peripheral blood mononuclear cells (PBMCs), taken before the second cycle of nivolumab. This sequence was found in a human donor with classical Hodgkin lymphoma. The V gene is TRBV2, the J gene TRBJ1-5, with a tentative D call TRBD1 (6 bases). In DNA form, the CDR3 reads TGTGCCAGCAGGGCCCCGGACAGCTTGGGCAATCAGCCCCAGCATTTT. Translating it yields CASRAPDSLGNQPQHF. The variable domain in full, with the rest retrieved from reference TRBV2 and TRBJ1-5, is EPEVTQTPSHQVTQMGQEVILRCVPISNHLYFYWYRQILGQKVEFLVSFYNNEISEKSEIFDDQFSVERPDGSNFTLKIRSTKLEDSAMYFCASRAPDSLGNQPQHFGDGTRLSIL.